Below are 32 T cell receptor beta chains sequenced from a single sample in a study of T cells in Graves' hyperthyroidism and ophthalmopathy. RNA transcripts gave rise to amplified TCR beta CDR3 regions. During a first-round RT-PCR of the TCR CDR3, the HTBI primer set was used. TCRdb itself ran the multiplex PCR reads through MiXCR, one entry per CDR3 protein. The repertoire consists of around 690,000 distinct CDR3 sequences, with around 15% occurring once and the leading ten covering about 16%. The sample was blood. The receptors derive from a man over 45 with Graves' hyperthyroidism.

V usage is TRBV19 and J usage is TRBJ2-7; 14 nucleotides align to TRBD2. CDR1 and CDR2 (germline): LNHDA, SQIVND (reference sequence). Losses at the gene ends were 3 bases for V and 6 bases for J; bases not matched to a gene: 4. The CDR3 is made up of 15 amino acids. CDR3 bases: TGTGCCAGTAGTATCGGGACTAGCGGGGGAGGCGAGCAGTACTTC. Encoded protein: CASSIGTSGGGEQYF.

The chain combines TRBV6-1 with TRBJ2-4, with unresolved D. The CDR3 runs 12 residues. Germline-derived CDR1 and CDR2 are MNHNS and SASEGT. Trimming shortened V by 4 bases and J by 8 bases, and 9 bases separated the two germline ends. This chain's CDR3 is CASSVIRDIQYF. The DNA of the CDR3 is TGTGCCAGCAGTGTTATAAGGGACATTCAGTACTTC.

In this sample, this clonotype turned up many times. The rearrangement uses TRBV12-3 or TRBV12-4 and TRBJ2-1; D possibly corresponds to TRBD1 (6 bases). The ends were cut back, 8 bases at V and 0 bases at J, with 14 bases in the middle. The CDR3 spans 15 residues. In nucleotides, the CDR3 is TGTGCCAGCCTTAGGGGGAAAGGCTCCTACAATGAGCAGTTCTTC. This gives the protein CASLRGKGSYNEQFF.

There are a few counts of this clonotype. The gene calls are TRBV20-1 and TRBJ2-7; D not resolved. The CDR3 totals 13 residues. Per the germline V gene, CDR1 is DFQATT and CDR2 is SNEGSKA (reference sequence). Trimming stripped 2 bases from V and 3 bases from J, with 11 bases between. The CDR3 nucleotides are TGCAGTGCTAGATCTCCCCCTCTCTACGAGCAGTACTTC. Protein: CSARSPPLYEQYF.

This clonotype has a count of ten or more. V and J are TRBV7-9 and TRBJ1-6; no clear D. CDR1 is SEHNR and CDR2 is FQNEAQ in the germline V gene (reference sequence). This CDR3 is built from 13 residues. The V gene lost 0 bases and the J gene lost 7 bases, with 4 bases spanning the gap. The CDR3 loop reads CASSLARNSPLHF. CDR3 nucleotide sequence: TGTGCCAGCAGCTTAGCGCGGAATTCACCCCTCCACTTT.

The V gene is TRBV6-1, the J gene TRBJ1-5, with D possibly matching TRBD1 (5 bases). The V gene lost 3 bases and the J gene lost 3 bases, with 9 bases spanning the gap. From germline, CDR1 is MNHNS and CDR2 SASEGT. CDR3 length: 14 amino acids. The CDR3 loop reads CASSDGDFNQPQHF. As DNA, the CDR3 is TGTGCCAGCAGTGATGGGGACTTCAATCAGCCCCAGCATTTT.

The CDR3 DNA reads TGTGCCAGCAGTTTTGTTGGAGGGGAGCCCCAGCATTTT. Amino acid sequence: CASSFVGGEPQHF. The chain carries TRBV12-3 or TRBV12-4 and TRBJ1-5; possibly TRBD1 for D (5 bases). The CDR3 is 13 residues long. V was cut by 3 bases and J by 8 bases, with 11 bases left in between.

The DNA for the CDR3 is TGTGCCAGTCGCACCGAGGGCCGGGACAGGGACACAGATACGCAGTATTTT. It translates to CASRTEGRDRDTDTQYF. V is TRBV7-2 and J is TRBJ2-3; 9 bases line up with TRBD1. Germline CDR1 is SGHTA and CDR2 is FQGNSA. This CDR3 spans 17 amino acids. V shed 9 bases and J 2 bases; nucleotides not matched to a gene: 15. The full variable domain, in which reference TRBV7-2 and TRBJ2-3 provide the parts outside the CDR3, is GAGVSQSPSNKVTEKGKDVELRCDPISGHTALYWYRQSLGQGLEFLIYFQGNSAPDKSGLPSDRFSAERTGGSVSTLTIQRTQQEDSAVYLCASRTEGRDRDTDTQYFGPGTRLTVL.

The CDR3 DNA reads as TGTGCCACCAGTGACCGGAATACAGCGGCGGGACCCACAGATACGCAGTATTTT. Protein: CATSDRNTAAGPTDTQYF. This chain links TRBV24-1 with TRBJ2-3; TRBD2 is a possible D gene (6 bases). Per germline, CDR1 KGHDR and CDR2 SFDVKD. Trimming stripped 4 bases from V and 2 bases from J, with 21 bases between. The CDR3 runs 18 residues.

There are many counts of this clonotype. This chain joins TRBV9 and TRBJ2-2; D tentatively fits TRBD1 or TRBD2 (5 bases each). The CDR3 is made up of 16 amino acids. Trimming left V 0 bases short and J 2 bases short, with 11 bases between. The germline V gene has CDR1 SGDLS and CDR2 YYNGEE. This CDR3 is CASSVGGGTNTGELFF. Written as DNA, the CDR3 is TGTGCCAGCAGCGTAGGTGGGGGAACCAACACCGGGGAGCTGTTTTTT.

V and J are TRBV6-2 or TRBV6-3 and TRBJ2-7; D is perhaps TRBD1 (6 bases). Trimming took 6 bases from V and 0 from J, leaving 9 bases between them. The germline gives CDR1 MNHEY, CDR2 SVGEGT. The CDR3 contains 13 residues. The CDR3 sequence: CASRGDNSYEQYF. The CDR3 DNA is TGTGCCAGCAGAGGGGACAACTCCTACGAGCAGTACTTC.

Regarding this clonotype: A read error is likely, as this CDR3 ends without the conserved phenylalanine or tryptophan. CDR3 residues: CAWSTRRLAGGEQYL. The CDR3 DNA sequence: TGTGCCTGGAGTACCCGGCGACTAGCGGGAGGTGAGCAGTACCTC. The V and J genes are TRBV30 and TRBJ2-7, with 13 bases lining up with TRBD2. The V gene end was trimmed by 2 bases and the J gene end by 7 bases; junction bases not matched to a gene: 8. CDR3 length: 15 residues. Germline values: CDR1 GTSNPN, CDR2 SVGIG (reference sequence).

The sample holds many counts of this clonotype. The chain uses TRBV7-2 and TRBJ2-7, with a tentative D call TRBD1 (5 bases). This CDR3 comprises 14 residues. Trimming stripped 3 bases from V and 4 bases from J, with 13 bases between. Germline CDR1 and CDR2: SGHTA and FQGNSA. CDR3 nucleotides: TGTGCCAGCAGCTTCCGAACAGGTATATACGAGCAGTACTTC. Its translation is CASSFRTGIYEQYF. Variable domain in full (rest from reference TRBV7-2 and TRBJ2-7): GAGVSQSPSNKVTEKGKDVELRCDPISGHTALYWYRQSLGQGLEFLIYFQGNSAPDKSGLPSDRFSAERTGGSVSTLTIQRTQQEDSAVYLCASSFRTGIYEQYFGPGTRLTVT.

This clonotype was seen more than once but under ten times. A single base separates this from a much larger clone, so it may be a read error. The CDR3 sequence is CSARPQETQYF. The CDR3 nucleotides read TGCAGTGCTAGACCCCAAGAGACCCAGTACTTC. The rearrangement joins TRBV20-1 to TRBJ2-5; D remains unclear. The CDR3 length is 11 residues. Trimming left V 2 bases short and J 1 base short, with 2 bases between. Germline assignment: CDR1 DFQATT and CDR2 SNEGSKA (reference sequence).

This clonotype has a count of ten or more. This chain uses TRBV2 with TRBJ2-3, with D perhaps TRBD1 or TRBD2 (6 bases each). Germline V gene lookup returns CDR1 SNHLY and CDR2 FYNNEI. This CDR3 is built from 14 residues. V lost 8 bases, J lost 5 bases, and 17 bases lay in between. This CDR3 is CASEGGRSQDTQYF. The CDR3 DNA follows: TGTGCCAGCGAGGGGGGTAGGTCGCAAGATACGCAGTATTTT.

This clonotype came up a few times. The rearrangement uses TRBV20-1 and TRBJ1-2; D call uncertain. V lost 5 bases and J lost 1, with 11 bases in between. The CDR3 sequence is 13 residues long. Germline-derived CDR1 and CDR2 are DFQATT and SNEGSKA (reference sequence). CDR3 protein: CSAPREGNYGYTF. DNA for the CDR3: TGCAGTGCTCCTCGAGAGGGTAACTATGGCTACACCTTC.

V is TRBV20-1 and J is TRBJ2-2; D not resolved. In germline, CDR1 is DFQATT, CDR2 SNEGSKA (reference sequence). The V end lost 2 bases, the J end lost 5 bases, and 12 bases lay between the germline ends. The CDR3 consists of 14 residues. CDR3 DNA: TGCAGTGCTAGAACTCCGCCCTTGACCGGGGAGCTGTTTTTT. Residues: CSARTPPLTGELFF.

This clonotype was detected only a few times. The chain employs TRBV15 and TRBJ2-7; the match to TRBD1 covers 7 bases. Per the germline V gene, CDR1 is LNHNV and CDR2 is YYDKDF (reference sequence). CDR3 size: 14 residues. The trim removed 4 bases at V and 5 bases at J, leaving 8 bases unmatched. The CDR3 coding sequence is TGTGCCACCAGCAACCGACAGGGCACGGACGAGCAGTACTTC. Its protein is CATSNRQGTDEQYF. The variable domain in full, with the rest retrieved from reference TRBV15 and TRBJ2-7, is DAMVIQNPRYQVTQFGKPVTLSCSQTLNHNVMYWYQQKSSQAPKLLFHYYDKDFNNEADTPDNFQSRRPNTSFCFLDIRSPGLGDTAMYLCATSNRQGTDEQYFGPGTRLTVT.

Only a few counts were recorded for this clonotype. The chain couples TRBV7-9 to TRBJ2-3, with 8 bases aligning to TRBD2. There are 13 residues in the CDR3. Germline CDR1 reads SEHNR; CDR2 reads FQNEAQ (reference sequence). V lost 6 bases, J lost 7 bases, and 6 bases stayed unmatched. DNA for the CDR3: TGTGCCAGCAGTCCCCTAGCGGGTAATACGCAGTATTTT. The encoded protein is CASSPLAGNTQYF. The complete variable domain, with remaining parts taken from reference TRBV7-9 and TRBJ2-3, reads DTGVSQNPRHKITKRGQNVTFRCDPISEHNRLYWYRQTLGQGPEFLTYFQNEAQLEKSRLLSDRFSAERPKGSFSTLEIQRTEQGDSAMYLCASSPLAGNTQYFGPGTRLTVL.

This clonotype was detected ten times or more. This sequence joins TRBV7-2 and TRBJ2-7; D assignment may be TRBD1 or TRBD2 (5 bases each). In germline, CDR1 is SGHTA, CDR2 FQGNSA. Trimming shortened V by 2 bases and J by 2 bases, and 13 bases separated the two germline ends. The CDR3 is made up of 15 amino acids. CDR3 sequence (DNA): TGTGCCAGCAGCTTATACACGGGACCCGCCTACGAGCAGTACTTC. Residues: CASSLYTGPAYEQYF.

This clonotype was seen many times. V is TRBV6-2 or TRBV6-3 and J is TRBJ2-7, with D unresolved. CDR1 MNHEY and CDR2 SVGEGT come from the germline V gene. CDR3 length: 14 residues. The ends were cut back, 5 bases at V and 3 bases at J, with 14 bases in the middle. The CDR3 here is CASSRPRGSYEQYF. The CDR3 DNA follows: TGTGCCAGCAGTCGCCCGAGAGGCAGCTACGAGCAGTACTTC.

This clonotype was seen a handful of times. DNA for the CDR3: TGTGCCAGCAGCTCCCCCCACAGGGGTATCTCCTACAATGAGCAGTTCTTC. Protein product: CASSSPHRGISYNEQFF. V usage is TRBV7-9 and J usage is TRBJ2-1; 7 positions agree with TRBD1. The CDR3 consists of 17 residues. Germline V gene lookup returns CDR1 SEHNR and CDR2 FQNEAQ (reference sequence). The V and J ends lost 4 bases and 0 bases, in that order; junction bases with no gene match: 9. Variable domain in full (rest from reference TRBV7-9 and TRBJ2-1): DTGVSQNPRHKITKRGQNVTFRCDPISEHNRLYWYRQTLGQGPEFLTYFQNEAQLEKSRLLSDRFSAERPKGSFSTLEIQRTEQGDSAMYLCASSSPHRGISYNEQFFGPGTRLTVL.

This clonotype has only a few counts. In DNA, the CDR3 is TGCAGTGCTAGAGCGAATTATCACCATTCGGGACAGTCGGGGACGCAGTATTTT. As protein: CSARANYHHSGQSGTQYF. The J gene is TRBJ2-3, the V gene TRBV20-1; 7 positions match TRBD1. The germline CDR1 and CDR2 sequences are DFQATT and SNEGSKA (reference sequence). The trim removed 1 base at V and 9 bases at J, leaving 22 bases unmatched. The CDR3 runs to 18 residues.

There are a few counts of this clonotype. The V call is TRBV20-1, the J call TRBJ2-7; TRBD2 matches 11 bases. The germline V gene has CDR1 DFQATT and CDR2 SNEGSKA (reference sequence). There are 15 residues in the CDR3. DNA for the CDR3: TGCACCCAACTCCCACTAGCGGGAGAGTCCTACGAGCAGTACTTC. Protein product: CTQLPLAGESYEQYF.

About this clonotype itself: This sequence may be a read error, since a much larger clone differs from it by one base. This chain uses TRBV11-2 with TRBJ2-5; either TRBD1 or TRBD2 may supply D (5 bases each). The V end lost 4 bases, the J end lost 4 bases, and 19 bases lay between the germline ends. The CDR3 is 16 residues long. Germline CDR1 reads SGHAT; CDR2 reads FQNNGV. The CDR3 loop reads CASSWGSGTQGETQYF. The CDR3 region has the DNA TGTGCCAGCAGCTGGGGATCCGGGACCCAGGGAGAGACCCAGTACTTC.

The chain combines TRBV9 with TRBJ1-4; 7 bases agree with TRBD1. The length of the CDR3 is 15 residues. Per germline, CDR1 SGDLS and CDR2 YYNGEE. Losses at the gene ends were 3 bases for V and 7 bases for J; bases not matched to a gene: 9. The CDR3 DNA reads TGTGCCAGCAGCGGTACAGGGGAATGGAGTGAAAAACTGTTTTTT. Protein: CASSGTGEWSEKLFF.

This clonotype was detected ten times or more. The chain links TRBV27 to TRBJ2-7; 11 nucleotides match TRBD1. Trimming took 6 bases from V and 3 from J; bases not matched to a gene: 4. Looked up from germline, CDR1 is MNHEY and CDR2 is SMNVEV (reference sequence). This CDR3 is 14 amino acids long. The CDR3 bases are TGTGCCAGCAGCCGTGGGACAGGGGGCTACGAGCAGTACTTC. This translates into CASSRGTGGYEQYF.

Regarding this clonotype: A much larger clone differs from this one at a single base, so this may be a read error. This chain joins TRBV10-3 and TRBJ2-2; D is ambiguous. Per the germline V gene, CDR1 is ENHRY and CDR2 is SYGVKD. The CDR3 length is 14 residues. V lost 4 bases to trimming and J lost 5 bases, with 11 bases between them. The CDR3: CAISGKMSTGELFF. For the CDR3, the DNA is TGTGCCATCAGTGGGAAAATGAGTACCGGGGAGCTGTTTTTT.

This clonotype has at least ten counts. The V call is TRBV28, the J call TRBJ2-1, with D perhaps being TRBD1 or TRBD2 (5 bases each). This CDR3 is built from 11 residues. The V end was cut by 2 bases, the J end by 12 bases, with 8 bases between. Per germline, CDR1 MDHEN and CDR2 SYDVKM. Here the CDR3 reads CASSLGGRQFF. CDR3 bases: TGTGCCAGCAGTTTAGGGGGACGGCAGTTCTTC.

This clonotype was seen many times. The chain links TRBV5-1 to TRBJ1-1; weak D call: TRBD1 (6 bases). The CDR3 length is 12 residues. V was trimmed by 4 bases and J by 8 bases, leaving 12 bases between them. CDR1 and CDR2 (germline): SGHRS, YFSETQ. The CDR3 loop is CASSMEGGEAFF. CDR3 nucleotide sequence: TGCGCCAGCAGCATGGAAGGGGGGGAAGCTTTCTTT.

The genes are TRBV29-1 and TRBJ1-2; D unresolved. V lost 0 bases and J lost 0, with 5 bases in between. The germline V gene has CDR1 SQVTM and CDR2 ANQGSEA. The CDR3 length is 13 residues. The CDR3 loop reads CSVEDTANYGYTF. The DNA of the CDR3 is TGCAGCGTTGAAGACACGGCTAACTATGGCTACACCTTC.

This clonotype was seen repeatedly, ten times or more. The rearrangement links TRBV7-9 to TRBJ2-7; a weak D match, TRBD1 (5 bases). V was trimmed by 1 base and J by 4 bases, leaving 11 bases between them. Germline V gene lookup returns CDR1 SEHNR and CDR2 FQNEAQ (reference sequence). The CDR3 has 14 residues. CDR3 in amino acids: CASSLDGQGYEQYF. The CDR3 bases are TGTGCCAGCAGCTTAGATGGGCAGGGTTACGAGCAGTACTTC. Full variable domain (rest looked up from reference TRBV7-9 and TRBJ2-7): DTGVSQNPRHKITKRGQNVTFRCDPISEHNRLYWYRQTLGQGPEFLTYFQNEAQLEKSRLLSDRFSAERPKGSFSTLEIQRTEQGDSAMYLCASSLDGQGYEQYFGPGTRLTVT.